These 25 T cell receptor beta chains share one sample of origin, sequenced in a study of blood T cell repertoires in COVID-19. Profiling relied on immunoSEQ multiplex PCR, and the TCRdb table lists in-frame clones only, not all of them. The sample has fewer than 110,000 clones, roughly 87% seen once. What was sequenced was peripheral blood. These receptors originate from a human donor in a cohort sampled during active COVID-19.

The J gene is TRBJ2-7, the V gene TRBV19; TRBD1 aligns across 8 bases. Germline CDR1 and CDR2: LNHDA and SQIVND (reference sequence). The CDR3 runs 16 residues. Trimming cost V 3 bases and J 2 bases; bases outside gene matches: 9. For the CDR3, the DNA is TGTGCCAGTAGTATCGGACAGGGCCTATTAACCTACGAGCAGTACTTC. Amino acid sequence: CASSIGQGLLTYEQYF.

This chain uses TRBV14 with TRBJ1-3; D not resolved. V was cut by 5 bases and J by 1 base, with 15 bases left in between. The CDR3 length is 16 residues. Germline V gene lookup returns CDR1 SGHDN and CDR2 FVKESK. CDR3 in amino acids: CASSARRASSGNTIYF. The CDR3 nucleotides read TGTGCCAGCAGCGCGAGGAGAGCTTCTTCTGGAAACACCATATATTTT.

This chain connects TRBV29-1 to TRBJ1-1, with 7 bases lining up with TRBD1. Germline lookup yields CDR1 SQVTM and CDR2 ANQGSEA. Trimming removed 7 bases from V and 0 bases from J; junction bases left unmatched: 2. The CDR3 sequence is 12 residues long. CDR3 DNA sequence: TGCAGCGGGGGACAGTTGAACACTGAAGCTTTCTTT. Its translation: CSGGQLNTEAFF.

This sequence joins TRBV11-3 and TRBJ1-1; 9 nucleotides align to TRBD1. The CDR3 loop spans 15 amino acids. The V gene end was trimmed by 4 bases and the J gene end by 2 bases; junction bases not matched to a gene: 5. From germline, CDR1 is SGHNT and CDR2 YENEEA. The CDR3 DNA reads TGTGCCAGCAGCTCCGGGACAGGGAAAAACACTGAAGCTTTCTTT. Its protein product is CASSSGTGKNTEAFF.

V usage is TRBV28 and J usage is TRBJ2-1; tentative D call: TRBD2 (5 bases). Per germline, CDR1 MDHEN and CDR2 SYDVKM. There are 14 residues in the CDR3. V was clipped by 6 bases and J by 1 base, with 10 bases between them. The CDR3 DNA reads as TGTGCCAGCAGGGACCCGGGGTCCTACAATGAGCAGTTCTTC. It yields the protein CASRDPGSYNEQFF.

The V and J genes are TRBV28 and TRBJ2-7; 10 nucleotides align to TRBD2. V dropped 2 bases and J dropped 2; count of bases not matched to a gene: 0. CDR1 is MDHEN and CDR2 is SYDVKM in the germline V gene. This CDR3 comprises 14 residues. The DNA of the CDR3 is TGTGCCAGCAGTTTAAGCGGGGGGGCCTACGAGCAGTACTTC. As protein: CASSLSGGAYEQYF.

This chain connects TRBV19 to TRBJ2-7, with D perhaps matching TRBD1 (5 bases). Germline V gene data show CDR1 as LNHDA and CDR2 as SQIVND (reference sequence). Trimming removed 1 base at V and 1 base at J, with 14 bases between. The CDR3 extends over 16 amino acids. The CDR3 DNA sequence: TGTGCCAGTAGTATAGGTCAGACAGAGTATTCCTACGAGCAGTACTTC. It codes for CASSIGQTEYSYEQYF.

The chain combines TRBV19 with TRBJ2-3; 11 bases line up with TRBD2. Trimming at V came to 0 bases and at J to 4 bases, leaving 3 bases not matched to a gene. Germline V gene lookup returns CDR1 LNHDA and CDR2 SQIVND (reference sequence). CDR3 length: 16 amino acids. The CDR3 sequence is CASSIDLAGGADTQYF. In DNA form, the CDR3 reads TGTGCCAGTAGTATAGATCTAGCGGGGGGAGCAGATACGCAGTATTTT. The whole variable domain, filled in from reference TRBV19 and TRBJ2-3, reads DGGITQSPKYLFRKEGQNVTLSCEQNLNHDAMYWYRQDPGQGLRLIYYSQIVNDFQKGDIAEGYSVSREKKESFPLTVTSAQKNPTAFYLCASSIDLAGGADTQYFGPGTRLTVL.

This chain's CDR3 is CASSLGIERPQHF. The CDR3 nucleotides read TGTGCCAGCAGCTTAGGGATCGAGCGGCCCCAGCATTTT. The V and J genes are TRBV7-8 and TRBJ1-5; D gene ambiguous. Germline V CDR1 and CDR2: SGHVS, FQNEAQ. Trimming pared 1 base from V and 9 bases from J, leaving 10 bases between. The CDR3 has 13 residues. The complete variable domain, with remaining parts taken from reference TRBV7-8 and TRBJ1-5, reads GAGVSQSPRYKVAKRGQDVALRCDPISGHVSLFWYQQALGQGPEFLTYFQNEAQLDKSGLPSDRFFAERPEGSVSTLKIQRTQQEDSAVYLCASSLGIERPQHFGDGTRLSIL.

The gene calls are TRBV28 and TRBJ2-2; 9 positions agree with TRBD2. The germline V gene has CDR1 MDHEN and CDR2 SYDVKM. V dropped 3 bases and J dropped 7; count of bases not matched to a gene: 9. The CDR3 length is 16 residues. The CDR3 sequence is CASSFAVAGAVGELFF. The CDR3 nucleotides are TGTGCCAGCAGTTTTGCTGTAGCGGGAGCGGTCGGGGAGCTGTTTTTT.

The chain combines TRBV5-6 with TRBJ2-1; 8 bases fit TRBD2. This CDR3 has 15 amino acids. The trim removed 2 bases at V and 5 bases at J, leaving 6 bases unmatched. Germline lookup yields CDR1 SGHDT and CDR2 YYEEEE. CDR3 residues: CASSFPGLENNEQFF. For the CDR3, the DNA is TGTGCCAGCAGCTTCCCGGGACTAGAAAACAATGAGCAGTTCTTC.

The chain recombines TRBV18 with TRBJ2-1, with 8 nucleotides matching TRBD1. This CDR3 region has 15 residues. Losses at the gene ends were 1 base for V and 6 bases for J; bases not matched to a gene: 5. Per the germline V gene, CDR1 is KGHSH and CDR2 is LQKENI. Written as DNA, the CDR3 is TGTGCCAGCTCACCACGGCAGGGGGCGGTCAATGAGCAGTTCTTC. Residues: CASSPRQGAVNEQFF.

V usage is TRBV20-1 and J usage is TRBJ2-3, with 15 bases identical to TRBD2. The CDR3 runs 18 residues. V gave up 3 bases and J gave up 6 bases; unmatched junction bases: 13. The germline V gene encodes CDR1 DFQATT and CDR2 SNEGSKA (reference sequence). The CDR3 loop is CSASWGSPGLAGGDTQYF. CDR3 coding DNA: TGCAGTGCTAGTTGGGGCTCTCCGGGACTAGCGGGGGGTGATACGCAGTATTTT.

The rearrangement links TRBV2 to TRBJ2-7; D is possibly TRBD2 (7 bases). The germline gives CDR1 SNHLY, CDR2 FYNNEI. V dropped 10 bases and J dropped 6 bases, with 13 bases sitting between them. The CDR3 has 11 residues. CDR3 region: CATRGGGEQYF. CDR3 nucleotide sequence: TGTGCCACCCGGGGAGGGGGCGAGCAGTACTTC. Complete variable domain (other parts from reference TRBV2 and TRBJ2-7): EPEVTQTPSHQVTQMGQEVILRCVPISNHLYFYWYRQILGQKVEFLVSFYNNEISEKSEIFDDQFSVERPDGSNFTLKIRSTKLEDSAMYFCATRGGGEQYFGPGTRLTVT.

V gene TRBV20-1 combines with J gene TRBJ2-1, with TRBD2 identical over 8 bases. V lost 3 bases and J lost 4; bases outside the gene matches: 5. The CDR3 has 14 residues. Germline CDR1 DFQATT, CDR2 SNEGSKA (reference sequence). In DNA, the CDR3 is TGCAGTGCTAGTCGGGGGGGAAGGTACAATGAGCAGTTCTTC. Translation: CSASRGGRYNEQFF.

This clone was seen only a few times. This chain links TRBV4-1 with TRBJ2-7; tentatively, D is TRBD1 (5 bases). V was pared by 1 base and J by 7 bases, with 17 bases between. The germline V gene encodes CDR1 MGHRA and CDR2 YSYEKL. The CDR3 runs 15 residues. The CDR3 nucleotides read TGCGCCAGCAGCCAAGCCGTGACAGCCGTTAAGGAGCAGTACTTC. This codes for CASSQAVTAVKEQYF.

The J gene is TRBJ1-1, the V gene TRBV27, with 9 positions matching TRBD1. CDR3 length equals 14 residues. The germline V gene has CDR1 MNHEY and CDR2 SMNVEV (reference sequence). V shed 6 bases and J 5 bases; nucleotides not matched to a gene: 7. The CDR3 DNA follows: TGTGCCAGCAGCCTGACAGGGGGGGGTACTGAAGCTTTCTTT. Protein: CASSLTGGGTEAFF.

This CDR3 is CASSWGRLSYGYTF. As DNA, the CDR3 is TGTGCCAGCAGCTGGGGCAGGTTGAGCTATGGCTACACCTTC. J is TRBJ1-2 and V is TRBV5-8; maybe TRBD1 (5 bases). Trimming left V 3 bases short and J 4 bases short, with 13 bases between. This CDR3 spans 14 amino acids. The V gene's germline CDR1 is SGHTS and CDR2 YDEGEE.

V gene TRBV27 combines with J gene TRBJ2-7, with TRBD2 matching over 9 bases. From germline, CDR1 is MNHEY and CDR2 SMNVEV (reference sequence). The CDR3 runs to 17 residues. The junction had 11 bases not matched to a gene; V was cut back by 3 bases and J by 2 bases. The CDR3 spells CASSLGAGGPRAYEQYF. The CDR3, as DNA: TGTGCCAGCAGTTTGGGCGCGGGGGGGCCCAGAGCCTACGAGCAGTACTTC.

This chain links TRBV6-5 with TRBJ2-7, with 8 nucleotides matching TRBD1. Germline V gene sequence: CDR1 MNHEY, CDR2 SVGAGI. With 5 bases clipped from V and 3 bases from J, the junction kept 9 bases outside the gene matches. The CDR3 runs to 15 residues. The chain's CDR3 is CASSRQGTSGYEQYF. The CDR3 DNA is TGTGCCAGCAGTCGACAGGGGACCTCGGGCTACGAGCAGTACTTC.

The chain recombines TRBV3-1 (or the pseudogene TRBV3-2) with TRBJ1-4; no reliable D call. Per germline, CDR1 LGHDT and CDR2 YNNKEL (reference sequence). The CDR3 is 13 amino acids. Trimming shortened V by 4 bases and J by 8 bases, and 11 bases separated the two germline ends. The CDR3 region is CASSPGYREKLFF. The CDR3, as DNA: TGTGCCAGCAGCCCCGGGTATCGAGAAAAACTGTTTTTT.

The rearrangement uses TRBV11-2 and TRBJ2-1; 8 nucleotides align to TRBD1. This CDR3 contains 18 residues. Germline trimming cut 5 bases from V and 5 bases from J; bases unmatched to any gene: 17. CDR1 and CDR2 (germline): SGHAT, FQNNGV. This CDR3 reads CASSPNGRLTGENNEQFF. The CDR3 nucleotides are TGTGCCAGCAGCCCAAATGGTCGTTTGACAGGGGAGAACAATGAGCAGTTCTTC.

The chain couples TRBV10-3 to TRBJ2-6; 7 nucleotides align to TRBD1. Per germline, CDR1 ENHRY and CDR2 SYGVKD. After removal of 4 bases from V and 0 bases from J, the junction contained 3 bases not matched to a gene. The CDR3 has 16 residues. CDR3 DNA: TGTGCCATCAGTGCGACAGGGCCCTCTGGGGCCAACGTCCTGACTTTC. It encodes CAISATGPSGANVLTF.

The genes are TRBV28 and TRBJ1-5, with no clear D. The V end lost 7 bases, the J end lost 0 bases, and 10 bases lay between the germline ends. Germline V lookup: CDR1 MDHEN, CDR2 SYDVKM. The CDR3 is made up of 14 amino acids. CDR3 in DNA: TGTGCCAGCATCTACTCTTCTAGCAATCAGCCCCAGCATTTT. Protein: CASIYSSSNQPQHF.

V is TRBV19 and J is TRBJ2-1, with D maybe TRBD1 (6 bases). CDR3 length: 14 amino acids. V was cut by 5 bases and J by 6 bases, with 14 bases left in between. Looked up from germline, CDR1 is LNHDA and CDR2 is SQIVND (reference sequence). The CDR3 here is CASSLTGHSNEQFF. The CDR3, as DNA: TGTGCCAGTAGTCTCACGGGACATTCCAATGAGCAGTTCTTC. Filled out from reference TRBV19 and TRBJ2-1, the complete variable domain reads DGGITQSPKYLFRKEGQNVTLSCEQNLNHDAMYWYRQDPGQGLRLIYYSQIVNDFQKGDIAEGYSVSREKKESFPLTVTSAQKNPTAFYLCASSLTGHSNEQFFGPGTRLTVL.